This T cell receptor beta chain was obtained from a study of blood T cells in healthy people across ages. Combining a sample-barcoded 5' primer with a J-beta primer mix, a second PCR ran for about 6 to 11 cycles. TCRdb re-called the 5' RACE reads through MiXCR, storing one row per CDR3 protein. The sample shows 1.5 million to 2 million distinct CDR3 sequences, around half of them seen only once. This clonotype was recorded at least ten times. V was cut by 3 bases and J by 4 bases, with 10 bases left in between. The CDR3 is 13 amino acids. CDR1 is SGHAT and CDR2 is FQNNGV in the germline V gene. Healthy Caucasians from Russia aged roughly 6 to 90 served as donors.

The sequenced sample was blood. The chain is built from TRBV11-2 and TRBJ2-7; possibly TRBD1 for D (5 bases). The source of this sequence is a woman in her forties in good health. CDR3 bases: TGTGCCAGCAGCTTGTCCAGGGAATACGAGCAGTACTTC. This encodes CASSLSREYEQYF.